The clone carrying this T cell receptor beta chain was recorded a few times. Its cognate antigen is unknown. This entry comes from a study of Graves' ophthalmopathy and Graves' hyperthyroidism. TCR beta CDR3 amplification used RNA transcripts. Second-round multiplex PCR came after a first-round RT-PCR that employed HTBI primers. A single record per CDR3 protein comes from TCRdb applying MiXCR to the multiplex PCR reads. The profile shows 1 million to 1.3 million distinct CDR3 sequences, about 38% of them singletons. Overall study findings and caveats: Detected in blood as well were most expanded thyroid clonotypes with frequency above 0.001. Ophthalmopathy was separated from stable hyperthyroidism by a 13-signature model with over 85% sensitivity and roughly 81% specificity. The model forecast ophthalmopathy progression, reaching roughly 65% sensitivity and about 72% specificity.

Hyperthyroidism patients had new diagnoses, durations under 2 months, and ages of 18 to 65. J lost 5 bases, V lost 5 bases, and 13 bases had no gene match. The CDR3 consists of 16 residues. Germline V gene sequence: CDR1 SGHVS, CDR2 FQNEAQ. V usage is TRBV7-8 and J usage is TRBJ1-2; 8 nucleotides match TRBD1. The sequencing input was peripheral blood or thyroid tissue (not recorded which). The TCR originated in an adult man with Graves' hyperthyroidism. CDR3 DNA sequence: TGTGCCAGCAGCAGAGGAGACAGGGGTACGACATATGGCTACACCTTC. Protein: CASSRGDRGTTYGYTF. Variable domain in full (rest from reference TRBV7-8 and TRBJ1-2): GAGVSQSPRYKVAKRGQDVALRCDPISGHVSLFWYQQALGQGPEFLTYFQNEAQLDKSGLPSDRFFAERPEGSVSTLKIQRTQQEDSAVYLCASSRGDRGTTYGYTFGSGTRLTVV.